The 27 T cell receptor beta chains presented below share a single source sample, sequenced in a study of CD8 T cells in ankylosing spondylitis. One entry per CDR3 protein results from TCRdb running MiXCR on the 5' RACE reads. There are 200,000 to 250,000 distinct CDR3 sequences in the sample; roughly a tenth occur only once, and approximately 6.6% lies in the top ten. The source material was blood, either unsorted or a sorted T cell fraction (not recorded which). The receptors stem from a male donor with ankylosing spondylitis or in good health (not recorded which).

Regarding this clonotype: A much larger clonotype is one base distant, so this may be a read error. The chain has TRBV20-1 and TRBJ2-1, with 7 bases lining up with TRBD1. Germline V CDR1 and CDR2: DFQATT, SNEGSKA (reference sequence). This CDR3 contains 12 residues. DNA of the CDR3: TGCAGTGCTAGAGCCAGGGGGAATGGGCAGTTCTTC. Translation: CSARARGNGQFF.

J is TRBJ2-1 and V is TRBV29-1, with 12 nucleotides matching TRBD2. In germline, CDR1 is SQVTM, CDR2 ANQGSEA. The CDR3 runs 17 residues. After removal of 6 bases from V and 0 bases from J, the junction contained 9 bases not matched to a gene. The chain's CDR3 is CSVIWLAGGSSYNEQFF. The CDR3 DNA is TGCAGCGTGATTTGGCTAGCGGGAGGGAGCTCCTACAATGAGCAGTTCTTC.

This clonotype was observed a few times. The V and J genes are TRBV5-5 and TRBJ1-5; D ambiguous. Per germline, CDR1 SGHKS and CDR2 YYEKEE (reference sequence). Trimming stripped 0 bases from V and 0 bases from J, with 7 bases between. The CDR3 is 15 amino acids. CDR3 nucleotides: TGTGCCAGCAGCTTGGAAGTGTATAGCAATCAGCCCCAGCATTTT. Translating gives CASSLEVYSNQPQHF.

The CDR3 DNA is TGTGCCAGCAACGACAGGGCGGAAGATACGCAGTATTTT. This sequence encodes CASNDRAEDTQYF. The V call is TRBV6-1, the J call TRBJ2-3; 7 bases match TRBD1. Trimming at V came to 7 bases and at J to 5 bases, leaving 6 bases not matched to a gene. This CDR3 contains 13 residues. Germline CDR1 MNHNS, CDR2 SASEGT.

This clonotype was counted at least ten times. This chain uses TRBV25-1 with TRBJ1-1; 9 bases are a match to TRBD1. The CDR3 spans 14 residues. The V segment lost 6 bases and the J segment 4 bases; nucleotides outside the gene matches: 6. The germline V gene encodes CDR1 MGHDK and CDR2 SYGVNS. The DNA of the CDR3 is TGTGCCAGCAGGGGACAGGGCCAACGCACTGAAGCTTTCTTT. This gives the protein CASRGQGQRTEAFF.

This clonotype was detected many times. V and J are TRBV29-1 and TRBJ2-7; 8 bases are a match to TRBD1. The CDR3 consists of 15 residues. From germline, CDR1 is SQVTM and CDR2 ANQGSEA. Unmatched junction bases numbered 11, after V lost 1 base and J lost 6 bases. The CDR3 sequence: CSVEVSGQGTGEQYF. In nucleotides, the CDR3 is TGCAGCGTTGAAGTTTCCGGACAGGGTACGGGCGAGCAGTACTTC.

This clonotype showed up many times. This chain joins TRBV5-1 and TRBJ2-3; a possible D gene is TRBD2 (6 bases). V was shortened by 1 base and J by 0 bases, with 12 bases between the two germline ends. This CDR3 spans 16 amino acids. In germline, CDR1 is SGHRS, CDR2 YFSETQ. This CDR3 reads CASSLYPSGSTDTQYF. The CDR3 DNA sequence: TGCGCCAGCAGCTTGTACCCAAGCGGGAGCACAGATACGCAGTATTTT.

The chain couples TRBV6-6 to TRBJ2-7, with D perhaps TRBD1 (5 bases). CDR1 and CDR2 from the germline V gene are MNHNY and SVGAGI (reference sequence). This CDR3 has 13 amino acids. V was cut by 8 bases and J by 0 bases, with 11 bases left in between. The DNA for the CDR3 is TGTGCCAGCTGGGAAGGGGCCTCCTACGAGCAGTACTTC. Amino acids: CASWEGASYEQYF.

The chain couples TRBV5-6 to TRBJ2-3, with TRBD2 as a possible D gene (7 bases). V lost 1 base, J lost 0 bases, and 12 bases lay in between. The CDR3 runs to 16 residues. Germline loops: CDR1 SGHDT, CDR2 YYEEEE. The CDR3 region has the DNA TGTGCCAGCAGCTTGCGGGGGGCACCTAGCACAGATACGCAGTATTTT. It yields the protein CASSLRGAPSTDTQYF.

This clonotype has at least ten counts. This chain joins TRBV29-1 and TRBJ2-7; TRBD2 might be the D (6 bases). Germline V gene sequence: CDR1 SQVTM, CDR2 ANQGSEA. Trimming cost V 4 bases and J 5 bases, with 12 bases left between them. CDR3 length equals 12 residues. The CDR3 here is CSVVVGSHEQYF. Here the CDR3 DNA reads TGCAGCGTTGTAGTCGGGAGCCACGAGCAGTACTTC.

This clonotype was counted at least ten times. The V call is TRBV5-1, the J call TRBJ1-5; D is ambiguous. Per germline, CDR1 SGHRS and CDR2 YFSETQ. This CDR3 spans 13 amino acids. V shed 6 bases and J shed 4 bases, with 11 bases lying between them. For the CDR3, the DNA is TGCGCCAGCAAGGCAGATGGGAATCAGCCCCAGCATTTT. This sequence encodes CASKADGNQPQHF. The full variable domain, in which reference TRBV5-1 and TRBJ1-5 provide the parts outside the CDR3, is KAGVTQTPRYLIKTRGQQVTLSCSPISGHRSVSWYQQTPGQGLQFLFEYFSETQRNKGNFPGRFSGRQFSNSRSEMNVSTLELGDSALYLCASKADGNQPQHFGDGTRLSIL.

The V and J genes are TRBV6-1 and TRBJ2-1, with D possibly being TRBD2 (6 bases). V lost 8 bases to trimming and J lost 3 bases, with 20 bases between them. This CDR3 region has 16 residues. Germline-derived CDR1 and CDR2 are MNHNS and SASEGT. The CDR3 here is CASDRTGTPDYNEQFF. The CDR3 DNA is TGTGCCAGCGATCGAACCGGGACTCCCGACTACAATGAGCAGTTCTTC.

There are many counts of this clonotype. The chain joins TRBV5-1 to TRBJ1-1; 7 nucleotides agree with TRBD1. In germline, CDR1 is SGHRS, CDR2 YFSETQ. V was clipped by 5 bases and J by 2 bases; unmatched bases: 3. This CDR3 is built from 13 residues. The DNA of the CDR3 is TGCGCCAGCAGGACAGGGAGAAACACTGAAGCTTTCTTT. Protein: CASRTGRNTEAFF.

This clonotype was seen more than once but under ten times. CDR3 in amino acids: CASTLRRDTDTQYF. CDR3 in DNA: TGTGCCAGCACGCTTAGGCGGGACACAGATACGCAGTATTTT. The chain carries TRBV7-8 and TRBJ2-3; tentatively, D is TRBD2 (6 bases). The V end lost 7 bases, the J end lost 2 bases, and 13 bases lay between the germline ends. This CDR3 spans 14 amino acids. CDR1 and CDR2 from the germline V gene are SGHVS and FQNEAQ.

Many counts were recorded for this clonotype. CDR3 in amino acids: CASSPRPWSYNEQFF. The CDR3 DNA is TGTGCCAGCAGTCCTCGACCTTGGTCCTACAATGAGCAGTTCTTC. The chain has TRBV12-3 or TRBV12-4 and TRBJ2-1, with D hard to call. The V end was cut by 5 bases, the J end by 1 base, with 12 bases between. CDR3 length: 15 amino acids.

This clonotype was seen a few times. The chain combines TRBV30 with TRBJ2-2; no clear D. The CDR3 sequence is 12 residues long. Deletions cut 1 base from V and 6 bases from J, with 6 bases between. Looked up from germline, CDR1 is GTSNPN and CDR2 is SVGIG (reference sequence). Here the CDR3 reads CAWSGSAGELFF. CDR3 coding DNA: TGTGCCTGGAGTGGAAGTGCCGGGGAGCTGTTTTTT.

The V call is TRBV2, the J call TRBJ2-3, with no clear D. This CDR3 contains 14 residues. Germline-derived CDR1 and CDR2 are SNHLY and FYNNEI. V lost 6 bases to trimming and J lost 2 bases, with 12 bases between them. As DNA, the CDR3 is TGTGCCAGCAGCCTACACAGAAACACAGATACGCAGTATTTT. It yields the protein CASSLHRNTDTQYF.

This clonotype has ten or more counts. The chain couples TRBV12-3 or TRBV12-4 to TRBJ2-1, with D tentatively TRBD1 or TRBD2 (6 bases each). V shed 4 bases and J shed 10 bases, with 20 bases lying between them. CDR3 length: 15 residues. This CDR3 reads CASSSRDKGLMEQFF. CDR3 nucleotide sequence: TGTGCCAGCAGTTCGCGGGACAAGGGGCTCATGGAGCAGTTCTTC.

The chain combines TRBV5-1 with TRBJ2-1, with a weak D call TRBD2 (5 bases). Germline values: CDR1 SGHRS, CDR2 YFSETQ. The CDR3 loop spans 16 amino acids. The V end was cut by 7 bases, the J end by 2 bases, with 19 bases between. CDR3 sequence (DNA): TGCGCCAGCCAGCGTCTAGCCGGCCTGACCTACAATGAGCAGTTCTTC. It specifies CASQRLAGLTYNEQFF.

This clonotype was recorded at least ten times. The junction differs from germline at one of its ends, possibly a read error. The gene calls are TRBV5-1 and TRBJ2-3; D not resolved. Germline CDR1 SGHRS, CDR2 YFSETQ. This CDR3 contains 11 residues. The CDR3 is CASSSTDTQYF. In nucleotides, the CDR3 is TGTGCCAGCAGTAGCACAGATACGCAGTATTTT.

Points on this clonotype: A much larger clone differs by one base, so this may be a read error. The chain recombines TRBV10-3 with TRBJ2-3; a possible D gene is TRBD2 (6 bases). The V gene's germline CDR1 is ENHRY and CDR2 SYGVKD. The CDR3 sequence is 15 residues long. V shed 3 bases and J shed 1 base, with 11 bases lying between them. The CDR3 protein is CAISEGTAGTDTQYF. In nucleotides, the CDR3 is TGTGCCATCAGTGAAGGGACTGCGGGCACAGATACGCAGTATTTT.

This clonotype was seen at least ten times. V usage is TRBV5-1 and J usage is TRBJ2-3; no firm D call. The length of the CDR3 is 15 residues. Germline CDR1 is SGHRS and CDR2 is YFSETQ. V lost 0 bases to trimming and J lost 2 bases, with 10 bases between them. The CDR3 sequence is CASSLEGRNTDTQYF. CDR3 DNA sequence: TGCGCCAGCAGCTTGGAGGGAAGAAACACAGATACGCAGTATTTT.

This clonotype showed up many times. The chain employs TRBV20-1 and TRBJ2-1; weak D call: TRBD2 (6 bases). Germline CDR1 and CDR2: DFQATT and SNEGSKA (reference sequence). CDR3 length: 16 residues. V lost 3 bases, J lost 1 base, and 16 bases lay in between. The DNA for the CDR3 is TGCAGTGCTAGGGGGGAAGGGACTGGTTCCTACAATGAGCAGTTCTTC. Protein product: CSARGEGTGSYNEQFF.

This clonotype came up many times. The rearrangement joins TRBV9 to TRBJ1-1; 8 bases agree with TRBD1. Unmatched junction bases numbered 4, after V lost 2 bases and J lost 4 bases. Looked up from germline, CDR1 is SGDLS and CDR2 is YYNGEE. The CDR3 runs 14 residues. DNA of the CDR3: TGTGCCAGCAGCGTTCAGGGGGCAGGCACTGAAGCTTTCTTT. Translated, it gives CASSVQGAGTEAFF. Drawing the rest from reference TRBV9 and TRBJ1-1, the complete variable domain is DSGVTQTPKHLITATGQRVTLRCSPRSGDLSVYWYQQSLDQGLQFLIQYYNGEERAKGNILERFSAQQFPDLHSELNLSSLELGDSALYFCASSVQGAGTEAFFGQGTRLTVV.

This chain uses TRBV20-1 with TRBJ2-3; 8 nucleotides match TRBD2. CDR3 size: 12 residues. CDR1 is DFQATT, CDR2 SNEGSKA, per germline (reference sequence). V gave up 6 bases and J gave up 6 bases; unmatched junction bases: 5. CDR3 DNA sequence: TGCAGTGCGCCGACTAGCGTCGATACGCAGTATTTT. Translating it yields CSAPTSVDTQYF.

This clonotype has a count of ten or more. The chain links TRBV20-1 to TRBJ1-5; TRBD1 is a possible D gene (5 bases). Trimming took 5 bases from V and 6 from J, leaving 17 bases between them. This CDR3 region has 14 residues. CDR1 and CDR2 (germline): DFQATT, SNEGSKA (reference sequence). The CDR3 nucleotides read TGCAGTGCTTTCTTGAAGGGGCATGGTCAGCCCCAGCATTTT. The encoded protein is CSAFLKGHGQPQHF.

This clonotype was counted between two and nine times. The V and J genes are TRBV4-2 and TRBJ2-5, with D tentatively TRBD2 (5 bases). The V gene lost 8 bases and the J gene lost 3 bases, with 19 bases spanning the gap. Germline CDR1 reads LGHNA; CDR2 reads YNFKEQ. This CDR3 contains 15 residues. CDR3 nucleotide sequence: TGTGCCAGCCAAGAAAACGGAGGCAACAAAGAGACCCAGTACTTC. It translates to CASQENGGNKETQYF.